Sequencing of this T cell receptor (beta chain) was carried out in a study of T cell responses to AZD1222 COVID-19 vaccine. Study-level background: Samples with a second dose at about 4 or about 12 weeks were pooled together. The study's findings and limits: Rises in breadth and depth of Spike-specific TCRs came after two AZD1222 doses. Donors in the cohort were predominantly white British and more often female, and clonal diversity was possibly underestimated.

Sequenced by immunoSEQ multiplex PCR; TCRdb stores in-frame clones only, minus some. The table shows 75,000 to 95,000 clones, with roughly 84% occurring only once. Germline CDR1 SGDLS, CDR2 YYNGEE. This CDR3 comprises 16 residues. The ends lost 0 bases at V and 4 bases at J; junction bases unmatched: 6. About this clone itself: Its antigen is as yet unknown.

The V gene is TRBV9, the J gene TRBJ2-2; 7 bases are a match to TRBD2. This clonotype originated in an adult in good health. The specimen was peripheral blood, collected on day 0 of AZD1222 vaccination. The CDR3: CASSVGAREGTGELFF. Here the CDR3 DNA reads TGTGCCAGCAGCGTAGGGGCCAGGGAGGGCACCGGGGAGCTGTTTTTT.